Sequencing of this T cell receptor (beta chain) was carried out in a study of T cell repertoires in cytomegalovirus infection. Study context: Public TCR beta signatures were indicative of both CMV infection and a matching HLA type.

Trimming cost V 3 bases and J 7 bases; bases outside gene matches: 11. This CDR3 is built from 16 residues. The germline V gene has CDR1 LGHDT and CDR2 YNNKEL (reference sequence). One entry per CDR3 protein results from TCRdb running MiXCR on the reads. The data hold roughly 760,000 distinct CDR3 sequences, with roughly 36% observed a single time. The table lists this clonotype with a few counts. Its target is unknown. Whole-study findings and limits: The cumulative frequency of public TCR beta families distinguished individuals who carried CMV together with the relevant HLA. Ex vivo, HLA-C-restricted CMV-specific TCR beta clonotypes prevailed over the rest of the response.

This clonotype was sampled from a human donor in good health (CMV status not recorded). Some clones in this sample may be carry-over from other donors' samples. The chain recombines TRBV3-1 with TRBJ2-1, with TRBD2 identical over 8 bases. The sequenced sample consisted of PBMCs. For the CDR3, the DNA is TGTGCCAGCAGCCACTTGCGGGGGGAACGGGGGAATGAGCAGTTCTTC. As protein: CASSHLRGERGNEQFF.